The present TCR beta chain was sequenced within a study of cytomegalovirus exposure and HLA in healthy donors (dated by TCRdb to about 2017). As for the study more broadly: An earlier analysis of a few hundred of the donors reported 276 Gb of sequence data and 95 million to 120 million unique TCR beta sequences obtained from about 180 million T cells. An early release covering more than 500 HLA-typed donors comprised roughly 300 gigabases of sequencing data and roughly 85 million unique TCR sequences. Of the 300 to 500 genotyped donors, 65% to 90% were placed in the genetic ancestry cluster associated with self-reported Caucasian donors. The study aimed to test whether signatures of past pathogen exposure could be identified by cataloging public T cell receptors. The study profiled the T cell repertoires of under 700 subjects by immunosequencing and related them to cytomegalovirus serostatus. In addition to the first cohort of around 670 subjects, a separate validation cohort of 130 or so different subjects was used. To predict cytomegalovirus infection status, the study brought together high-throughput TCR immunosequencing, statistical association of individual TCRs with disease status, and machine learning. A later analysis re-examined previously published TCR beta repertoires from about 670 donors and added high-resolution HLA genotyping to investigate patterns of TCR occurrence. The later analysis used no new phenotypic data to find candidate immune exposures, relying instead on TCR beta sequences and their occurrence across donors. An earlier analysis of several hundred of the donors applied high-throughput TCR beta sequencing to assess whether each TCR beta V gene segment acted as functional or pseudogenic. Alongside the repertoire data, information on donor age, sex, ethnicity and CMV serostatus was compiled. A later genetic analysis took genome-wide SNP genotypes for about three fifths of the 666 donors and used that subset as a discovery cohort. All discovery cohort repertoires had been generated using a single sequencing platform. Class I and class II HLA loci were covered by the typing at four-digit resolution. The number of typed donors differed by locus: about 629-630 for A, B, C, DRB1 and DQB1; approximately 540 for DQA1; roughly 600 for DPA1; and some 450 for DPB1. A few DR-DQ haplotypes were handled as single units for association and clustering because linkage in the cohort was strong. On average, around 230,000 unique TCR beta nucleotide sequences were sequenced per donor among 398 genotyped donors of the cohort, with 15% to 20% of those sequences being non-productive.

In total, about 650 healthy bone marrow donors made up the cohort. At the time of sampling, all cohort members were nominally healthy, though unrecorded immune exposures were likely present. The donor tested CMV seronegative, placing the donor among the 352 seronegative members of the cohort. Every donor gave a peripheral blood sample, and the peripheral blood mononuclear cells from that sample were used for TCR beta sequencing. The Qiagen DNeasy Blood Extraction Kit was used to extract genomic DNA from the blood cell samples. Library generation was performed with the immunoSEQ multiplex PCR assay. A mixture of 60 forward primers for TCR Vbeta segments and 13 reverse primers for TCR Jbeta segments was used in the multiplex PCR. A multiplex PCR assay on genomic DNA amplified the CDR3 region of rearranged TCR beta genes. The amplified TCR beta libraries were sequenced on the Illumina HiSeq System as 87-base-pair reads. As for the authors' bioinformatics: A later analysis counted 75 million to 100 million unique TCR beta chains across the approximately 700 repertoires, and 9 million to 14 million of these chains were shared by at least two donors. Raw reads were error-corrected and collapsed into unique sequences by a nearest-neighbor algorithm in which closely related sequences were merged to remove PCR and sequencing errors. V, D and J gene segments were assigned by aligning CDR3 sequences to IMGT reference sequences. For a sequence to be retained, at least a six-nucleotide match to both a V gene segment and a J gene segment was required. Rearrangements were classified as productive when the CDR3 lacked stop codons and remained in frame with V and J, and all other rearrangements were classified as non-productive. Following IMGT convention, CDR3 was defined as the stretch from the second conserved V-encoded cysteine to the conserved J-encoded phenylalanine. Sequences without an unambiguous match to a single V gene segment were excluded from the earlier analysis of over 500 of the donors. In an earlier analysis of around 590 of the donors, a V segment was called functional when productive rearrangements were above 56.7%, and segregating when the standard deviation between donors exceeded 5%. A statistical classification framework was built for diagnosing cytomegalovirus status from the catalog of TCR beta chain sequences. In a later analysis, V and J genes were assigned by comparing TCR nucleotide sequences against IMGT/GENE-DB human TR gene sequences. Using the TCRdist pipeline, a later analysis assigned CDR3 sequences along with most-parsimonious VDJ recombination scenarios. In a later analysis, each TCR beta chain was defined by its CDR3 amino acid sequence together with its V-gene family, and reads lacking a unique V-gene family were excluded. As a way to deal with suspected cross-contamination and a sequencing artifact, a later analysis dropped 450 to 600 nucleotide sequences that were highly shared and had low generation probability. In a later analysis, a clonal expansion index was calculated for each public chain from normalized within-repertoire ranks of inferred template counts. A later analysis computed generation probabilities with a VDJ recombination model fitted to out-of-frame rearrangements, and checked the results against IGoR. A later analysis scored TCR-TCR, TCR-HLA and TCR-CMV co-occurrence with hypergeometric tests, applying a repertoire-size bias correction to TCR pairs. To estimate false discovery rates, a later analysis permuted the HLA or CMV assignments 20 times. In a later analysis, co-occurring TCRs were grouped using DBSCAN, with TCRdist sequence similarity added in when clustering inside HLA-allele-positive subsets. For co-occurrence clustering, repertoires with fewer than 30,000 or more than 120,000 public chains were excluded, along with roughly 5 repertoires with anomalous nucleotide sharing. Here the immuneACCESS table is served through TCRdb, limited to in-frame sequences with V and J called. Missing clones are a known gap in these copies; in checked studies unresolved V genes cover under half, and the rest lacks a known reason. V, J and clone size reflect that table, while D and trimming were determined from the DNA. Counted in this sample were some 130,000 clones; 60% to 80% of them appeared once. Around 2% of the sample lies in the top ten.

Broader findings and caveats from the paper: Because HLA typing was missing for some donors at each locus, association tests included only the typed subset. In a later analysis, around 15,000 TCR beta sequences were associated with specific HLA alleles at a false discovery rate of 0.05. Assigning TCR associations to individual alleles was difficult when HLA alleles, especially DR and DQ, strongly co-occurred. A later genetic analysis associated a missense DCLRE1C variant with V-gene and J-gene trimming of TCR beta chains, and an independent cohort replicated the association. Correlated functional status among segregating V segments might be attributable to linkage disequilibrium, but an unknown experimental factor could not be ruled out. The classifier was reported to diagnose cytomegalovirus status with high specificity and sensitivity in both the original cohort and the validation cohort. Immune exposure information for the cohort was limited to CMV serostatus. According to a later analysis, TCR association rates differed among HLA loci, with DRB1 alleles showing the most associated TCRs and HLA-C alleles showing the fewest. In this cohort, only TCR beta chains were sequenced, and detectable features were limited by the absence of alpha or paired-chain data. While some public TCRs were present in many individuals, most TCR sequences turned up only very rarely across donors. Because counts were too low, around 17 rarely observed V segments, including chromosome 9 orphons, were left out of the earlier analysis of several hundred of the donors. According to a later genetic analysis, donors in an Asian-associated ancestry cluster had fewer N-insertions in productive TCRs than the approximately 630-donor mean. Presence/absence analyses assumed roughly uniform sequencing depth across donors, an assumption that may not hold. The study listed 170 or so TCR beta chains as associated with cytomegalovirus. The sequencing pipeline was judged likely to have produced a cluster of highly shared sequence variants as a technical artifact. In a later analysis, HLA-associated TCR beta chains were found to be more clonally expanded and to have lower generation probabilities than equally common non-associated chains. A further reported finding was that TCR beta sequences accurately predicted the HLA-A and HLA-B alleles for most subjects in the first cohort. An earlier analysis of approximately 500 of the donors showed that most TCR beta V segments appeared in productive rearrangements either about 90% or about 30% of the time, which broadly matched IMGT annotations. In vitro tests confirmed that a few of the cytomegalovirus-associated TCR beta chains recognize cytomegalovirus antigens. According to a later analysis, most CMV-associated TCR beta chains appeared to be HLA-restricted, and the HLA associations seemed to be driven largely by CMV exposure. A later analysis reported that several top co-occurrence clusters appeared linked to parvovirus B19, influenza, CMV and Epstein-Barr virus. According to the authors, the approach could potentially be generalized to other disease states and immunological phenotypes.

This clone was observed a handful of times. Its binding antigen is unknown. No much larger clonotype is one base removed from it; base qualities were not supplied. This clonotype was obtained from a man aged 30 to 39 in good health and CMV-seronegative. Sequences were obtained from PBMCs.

The CDR3 loop reads CASRTGQRTGELFF. Here is the DNA: TGTGCCAGCAGAACGGGACAGCGGACCGGGGAGCTGTTTTTT. The chain joins TRBV5-8 to TRBJ2-2; 7 central bases correspond to TRBD1. In the germline V gene, CDR1 corresponds to SGHTS and CDR2 to YDEGEE. CDR3 length: 14 amino acids, cysteine to phenylalanine. Left in the record is the CDR3 DNA by itself, 42 bases read in frame from the first base. Clipping removes 5 bases from V and 5 bases from J, with 6 as the unmatched junction base count.